The rows below give T cell receptor beta chains drawn from one sample of a study of blood T cell repertoires in COVID-19. Here immunoSEQ multiplex PCR was the method, and the copy in TCRdb shows in-frame clones only, minus some. Of roughly 20,000 clones in the sample, about 88% are singletons; the top ten hold 9.5% to 13%. Sequencing was carried out using peripheral blood. Every receptor here comes from a human donor in a cohort sampled during active COVID-19. Both conserved end residues are part of each CDR3. Fields, in order: clone size, V gene, J gene, D gene, CDR3 protein, CDR3 DNA. D genes are given only for firm matches. Rows may omit the clone size; those that give it use once, few, many or a size class.

size: NA
V: TRBV19
J: TRBJ1-2
D: NA
CDR3: CASSIEFTGGYTF
DNA: TGTGCCAGTAGTATTGAGTTCACGGGTGGCTACACCTTC

size: once
V: TRBV13
J: TRBJ2-1
D: NA
CDR3: CASSPRYKSGYYNEQFF
DNA: TGTGCCAGCAGCCCACGATATAAATCAGGGTACTACAATGAGCAGTTCTTC

size: NA
V: TRBV11-2
J: TRBJ2-2
D: NA
CDR3: CASSLARTVGELFF
DNA: TGTGCCAGCAGCTTAGCCCGGACAGTCGGGGAGCTGTTTTTT

size: NA
V: TRBV30
J: TRBJ2-2
D: NA
CDR3: CAWSLVASTGELFF
DNA: TGTGCCTGGAGCCTGGTAGCTTCCACCGGGGAGCTGTTTTTT

size: once
V: TRBV21-1
J: TRBJ2-2
D: NA
CDR3: CASRTGEGRTGELFF
DNA: TGTGCCTCCCGGACGGGGGAAGGACGGACCGGGGAGCTGTTTTTT

size: once
V: TRBV18
J: TRBJ1-4
D: NA
CDR3: CASSPTDRGYEKLFF
DNA: TGTGCCAGCTCACCAACGGACCGGGGATATGAAAAACTGTTTTTT

size: NA
V: TRBV18
J: TRBJ2-1
D: NA
CDR3: CASSPQNRGFYNEQFF
DNA: TGTGCCAGCTCACCCCAAAACCGAGGGTTCTACAATGAGCAGTTCTTC

size: NA
V: TRBV28
J: TRBJ2-7
D: NA
CDR3: CASSLARAYEQYF
DNA: TGTGCCAGCAGTTTAGCTAGAGCATACGAGCAGTACTTC

size: NA
V: TRBV11-1
J: TRBJ2-7
D: TRBD2
CDR3: CASSFRTSGYEQYF
DNA: TGTGCCAGCAGCTTCAGGACTAGCGGGTACGAGCAGTACTTC

size: NA
V: TRBV25-1
J: TRBJ2-7
D: NA
CDR3: CATEETVANEQYF
DNA: TGTGCCACCGAAGAGACAGTTGCGAACGAGCAGTACTTC

size: NA
V: TRBV4-1
J: TRBJ2-1
D: NA
CDR3: CASSLTSTGSYNEQFF
DNA: TGCGCCAGCAGCCTTACTAGCACGGGCTCCTACAATGAGCAGTTCTTC

size: NA
V: TRBV14
J: TRBJ1-4
D: TRBD1
CDR3: CASSQLRDRGPDGLFF
DNA: TGTGCCAGCAGCCAGCTCCGGGACAGGGGACCTGATGGACTGTTTTTT

size: NA
V: TRBV18
J: TRBJ1-1
D: NA
CDR3: CASSQGFDTEAFF
DNA: TGTGCCAGCTCACAGGGGTTCGACACTGAAGCTTTCTTT

size: NA
V: TRBV5-1
J: TRBJ2-7
D: NA
CDR3: CASSPGLAYEQYF
DNA: TGCGCCAGCAGCCCCGGACTTGCATACGAGCAGTACTTC

size: NA
V: TRBV5-4
J: TRBJ2-3
D: TRBD1
CDR3: CASSQDRETQGDTQYF
DNA: TGTGCCAGCAGCCAAGACAGGGAAACGCAGGGAGATACGCAGTATTTT

size: NA
V: TRBV11-2
J: TRBJ2-3
D: TRBD2
CDR3: CASSFGLDPDTQYF
DNA: TGTGCCAGCAGCTTCGGACTAGACCCAGATACGCAGTATTTT

size: NA
V: TRBV28
J: TRBJ2-3
D: TRBD2
CDR3: CASSSLTSPSTDTQYF
DNA: TGTGCCAGCAGTTCGCTGACTAGCCCTAGCACAGATACGCAGTATTTT

size: NA
V: TRBV18
J: TRBJ1-1
D: NA
CDR3: CASSPPFTGRDTEAFF
DNA: TGTGCCAGCTCACCGCCTTTCACAGGGAGGGACACTGAAGCTTTCTTT

size: once
V: TRBV10-2
J: TRBJ2-3
D: NA
CDR3: CASSERGALTDTQYF
DNA: TGCGCCAGCAGTGAGCGGGGGGCTTTAACAGATACGCAGTATTTT

size: NA
V: TRBV3-1/TRBV3-2
J: TRBJ2-7
D: TRBD1
CDR3: CASSLRDRFYEQYF
DNA: TGTGCCAGCAGCCTCCGGGACAGGTTCTACGAGCAGTACTTC

size: NA
V: TRBV15
J: TRBJ2-3
D: NA
CDR3: CATSRDRPAATDTQYF
DNA: TGTGCCACCAGCAGAGATCGACCCGCGGCCACAGATACGCAGTATTTT

size: NA
V: TRBV15
J: TRBJ1-2
D: NA
CDR3: CATSRVTGGYTF
DNA: TGTGCCACCAGCAGAGTAACAGGGGGCTACACCTTC

size: NA
V: TRBV6-5
J: TRBJ2-1
D: NA
CDR3: CASSYSSANYNEQFF
DNA: TGTGCCAGCAGTTACTCGAGCGCTAATTACAATGAGCAGTTCTTC

size: NA
V: TRBV5-6
J: TRBJ2-2
D: NA
CDR3: CASSLDLAENTGELFF
DNA: TGTGCCAGCAGCTTGGACCTAGCTGAGAACACCGGGGAGCTGTTTTTT

size: NA
V: TRBV5-8
J: TRBJ2-3
D: TRBD2
CDR3: CASSRPGSSGRFDTQYF
DNA: TGTGCCAGCAGCCGCCCCGGGTCGAGCGGGAGATTCGATACGCAGTATTTT

size: NA
V: TRBV6-5
J: TRBJ2-7
D: TRBD1
CDR3: CASTRDRGSEQYF
DNA: TGTGCCAGCACCCGGGACAGGGGGAGCGAGCAGTACTTC

size: NA
V: TRBV9
J: TRBJ2-1
D: TRBD2
CDR3: CASSVSGSINNEQFF
DNA: TGTGCCAGCAGCGTCAGCGGGAGTATCAACAATGAGCAGTTCTTC

size: NA
V: TRBV7-3
J: TRBJ2-1
D: TRBD2
CDR3: CASSPLSGRAGNEQFF
DNA: TGTGCCAGCAGCCCTCTTAGCGGGAGGGCCGGGAATGAGCAGTTCTTC

size: NA
V: TRBV11-3
J: TRBJ2-1
D: NA
CDR3: CASSLTGSNEQFF
DNA: TGTGCCAGCAGCTTAACCGGGAGCAATGAGCAGTTCTTC

size: NA
V: TRBV7-8
J: TRBJ2-7
D: NA
CDR3: CASSSRERNYEQYF
DNA: TGTGCCAGCAGCTCCCGGGAGCGGAACTACGAGCAGTACTTC

size: NA
V: TRBV9
J: TRBJ2-3
D: NA
CDR3: CASSVEGVDDTQYF
DNA: TGTGCCAGCAGCGTAGAGGGGGTAGATGATACGCAGTATTTT

size: NA
V: TRBV19
J: TRBJ1-5
D: NA
CDR3: CASSMTSGSGSRSQPQHF
DNA: TGTGCCAGTAGTATGACTTCTGGGTCCGGGAGTAGGAGCCAGCCCCAGCATTTT

size: few
V: TRBV3-1/TRBV3-2
J: TRBJ1-5
D: NA
CDR3: CASSQDWAQPQHF
DNA: TGTGCCAGCAGCCAAGATTGGGCCCAGCCCCAGCATTTT

size: NA
V: TRBV6-6
J: TRBJ2-1
D: TRBD2
CDR3: CASSPLASGSQYNEQFF
DNA: TGTGCCAGCAGTCCCCTGGCTAGCGGGTCCCAATACAATGAGCAGTTCTTC

size: NA
V: TRBV5-1
J: TRBJ1-4
D: NA
CDR3: CASRRGGESEKLFF
DNA: TGCGCCAGCAGACGGGGTGGGGAGAGCGAAAAACTGTTTTTT

size: few
V: TRBV7-2
J: TRBJ2-3
D: NA
CDR3: CASSLDPGGTDTQYF
DNA: TGTGCCAGCAGCTTAGATCCAGGGGGCACAGATACGCAGTATTTT

size: NA
V: TRBV29-1
J: TRBJ2-3
D: TRBD2
CDR3: CSVEAGGPADTQYF
DNA: TGCAGCGTTGAGGCGGGAGGGCCAGCAGATACGCAGTATTTT

size: NA
V: TRBV6-2/TRBV6-3
J: TRBJ1-6
D: TRBD1
CDR3: CASSTAGQVGYNSPLHF
DNA: TGTGCCAGCAGTACGGCGGGACAGGTGGGCTATAATTCACCCCTCCACTTT

size: once
V: TRBV6-1
J: TRBJ2-3
D: TRBD2
CDR3: CASREGRTSGRVSQYF
DNA: TGTGCCAGCCGCGAAGGGAGGACTAGCGGGCGGGTTTCGCAGTATTTT

size: NA
V: TRBV27
J: TRBJ2-7
D: NA
CDR3: CASSPDRAREQYF
DNA: TGTGCCAGCAGCCCCGACAGAGCTCGGGAGCAGTACTTC

size: NA
V: TRBV2
J: TRBJ2-1
D: TRBD2
CDR3: CASSGLAGGGEQFF
DNA: TGTGCCAGCAGCGGACTAGCGGGAGGTGGAGAGCAGTTCTTC

size: NA
V: TRBV7-2
J: TRBJ2-6
D: TRBD1
CDR3: CASSSPTGVSGANVLTF
DNA: TGTGCCAGCAGCTCCCCAACAGGGGTATCCGGGGCCAACGTCCTGACTTTC

size: NA
V: TRBV9
J: TRBJ1-2
D: NA
CDR3: CASSVVGGNYGYTF
DNA: TGTGCCAGCAGCGTAGTGGGGGGGAACTATGGCTACACCTTC

size: NA
V: TRBV7-9
J: TRBJ2-1
D: NA
CDR3: CASSPTYNEQFF
DNA: TGTGCCAGCAGCCCCACTTACAATGAGCAGTTCTTC

size: once
V: TRBV28
J: TRBJ1-1
D: NA
CDR3: CASSLYGERNTEAFF
DNA: TGTGCCAGCAGTTTATACGGGGAACGGAACACTGAAGCTTTCTTT

size: NA
V: TRBV28
J: TRBJ2-7
D: NA
CDR3: CASSPPRGVGYEQYF
DNA: TGTGCCAGCAGTCCACCCCGAGGAGTCGGGTACGAGCAGTACTTC

size: NA
V: TRBV19
J: TRBJ2-1
D: TRBD2
CDR3: CASSGALAAYNEQFF
DNA: TGTGCCAGTAGTGGAGCGCTAGCGGCCTACAATGAGCAGTTCTTC

size: NA
V: TRBV18
J: TRBJ2-5
D: NA
CDR3: CASSPRPGVSQETQYF
DNA: TGTGCCAGCTCACCACGGCCAGGGGTGTCTCAAGAGACCCAGTACTTC